This T cell receptor (beta chain) was found in a study of neurological immune-mediated disorders. The healthy controls volunteered at a blood bank in Maryland, USA. Over 170 million TCR-beta sequences from 15-18 subjects came from every sequencing run. In TCRdb, the 5' RACE reads were re-called with MiXCR into one record per CDR3 protein. The profile shows 50,000 or so distinct CDR3 sequences, roughly a quarter of them singletons. V lost 3 bases and J 3 bases, leaving 12 bases between the germline ends. CDR3 length: 15 amino acids. The sample consisted of PBMCs. The genes are TRBV12-3 or TRBV12-4 and TRBJ1-5; D perhaps matches TRBD1 (6 bases). The receptor was derived from a woman aged 70 to 79 in good health. CDR3 sequence (DNA): TGTGCCAGCAGTTTGGAACAGGGTAACAATCAGCCCCAGCATTTT. It codes for CASSLEQGNNQPQHF.